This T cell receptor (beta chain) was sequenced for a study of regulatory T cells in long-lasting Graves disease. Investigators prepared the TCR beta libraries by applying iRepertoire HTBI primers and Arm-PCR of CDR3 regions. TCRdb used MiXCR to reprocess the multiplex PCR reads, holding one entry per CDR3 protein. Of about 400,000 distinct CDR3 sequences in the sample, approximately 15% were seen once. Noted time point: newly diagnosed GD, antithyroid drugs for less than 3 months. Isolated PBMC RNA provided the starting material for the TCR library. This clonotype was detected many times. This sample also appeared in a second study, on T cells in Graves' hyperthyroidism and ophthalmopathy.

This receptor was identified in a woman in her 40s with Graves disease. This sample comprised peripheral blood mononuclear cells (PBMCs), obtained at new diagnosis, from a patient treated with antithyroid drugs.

CDR3 sequence: CAWTRGTGGNEQYF. The CDR3 coding sequence is TGTGCCTGGACCCGGGGGACAGGGGGCAACGAGCAGTACTTC. The chain recombines TRBV30 with TRBJ2-7; TRBD1 agrees at 12 bases. CDR3 length: 14 amino acids. The V gene end was trimmed by 4 bases and the J gene end by 5 bases; junction bases not matched to a gene: 6. The germline V gene encodes CDR1 GTSNPN and CDR2 SVGIG (reference sequence).